The 5 T cell receptor beta chains presented below share a single source sample, sequenced in a study of beta chain features in type 1 diabetes (dated by TCRdb to the late 2010s). Library preparation employed the immunoSEQ multiplex PCR assay. The entire amount of isolated RNA was reverse transcribed using the High Capacity cDNA Reverse Transcription Kit, so the sequenced TCRB transcripts were expressed ones. What TCRdb holds here is the immuneACCESS table cut down to in-frame rearrangements. Part of the clones is not present; checked against another copy, under half of the missing clones reflect an unresolved V gene, and the others are unexplained. This sample is represented by about 410,000 clones; around 14% of them were singletons. In total, the top ten clones hold roughly 0.036% of the sample. The sequenced sample consisted of naive CD4+ T cells from blood. The cell subset or site label of this sample denotes: true naive CD4+ T cells. These receptors were taken from a young man in good health.

The chain has TRBV11-2 and TRBJ2-4; D perhaps matches TRBD2 (6 bases). CDR3 size: 19 residues. V shed 3 bases and J shed 0 bases, with 21 bases lying between them. Looked up from germline, CDR1 is SGHAT and CDR2 is FQNNGV. The CDR3 nucleotides are TGTGCCAGCAGCTTCCGTTGGAATAGGGGAGGACTAGCCAAAAACATTCAGTACTTC. The encoded protein is CASSFRWNRGGLAKNIQYF.

In this sample, this clone turned up a few times. The J gene is TRBJ2-5, the V gene TRBV6-6, with a tentative D call TRBD2 (5 bases). The germline V gene has CDR1 MNHNY and CDR2 SVGAGI (reference sequence). V was pared by 8 bases and J by 4 bases, with 17 bases between. This CDR3 is built from 14 residues. The CDR3 here is CASRPGSSAETQYF. The CDR3, as DNA: TGTGCCAGCCGACCGGGGTCTTCAGCAGAGACCCAGTACTTC.

The sample holds a few counts of this clone. The V gene is TRBV6-6, the J gene TRBJ2-2, with TRBD1 matching over 10 bases. Germline trimming cut 6 bases from V and 4 bases from J; bases unmatched to any gene: 5. Per the germline V gene, CDR1 is MNHNY and CDR2 is SVGAGI (reference sequence). This CDR3 comprises 15 residues. This CDR3 is CASSRGTGATGELFF. The CDR3 bases are TGTGCCAGCAGCAGGGGGACAGGGGCCACCGGGGAGCTGTTTTTT.

The chain carries TRBV11-2 and TRBJ2-2; a possible D gene is TRBD2 (5 bases). The CDR3 covers 14 residues. Germline CDR1 reads SGHAT; CDR2 reads FQNNGV. V dropped 5 bases and J dropped 0 bases, with 7 bases sitting between them. The CDR3, as DNA: TGTGCCAGCAGCCCACTAGCGAACACCGGGGAGCTGTTTTTT. Translation: CASSPLANTGELFF.

This clone showed up just a few times. The genes are TRBV5-4 and TRBJ2-1; unclear D gene. CDR3 length: 15 amino acids. CDR1 is SGHNT and CDR2 is YYREEE in the germline V gene (reference sequence). V was trimmed by 5 bases and J by 8 bases, leaving 20 bases between them. The DNA of the CDR3 is TGTGCCAGCAGTACAAGGTTGGGTGGGTTGCATGAGCAGTTCTTC. It translates to CASSTRLGGLHEQFF.